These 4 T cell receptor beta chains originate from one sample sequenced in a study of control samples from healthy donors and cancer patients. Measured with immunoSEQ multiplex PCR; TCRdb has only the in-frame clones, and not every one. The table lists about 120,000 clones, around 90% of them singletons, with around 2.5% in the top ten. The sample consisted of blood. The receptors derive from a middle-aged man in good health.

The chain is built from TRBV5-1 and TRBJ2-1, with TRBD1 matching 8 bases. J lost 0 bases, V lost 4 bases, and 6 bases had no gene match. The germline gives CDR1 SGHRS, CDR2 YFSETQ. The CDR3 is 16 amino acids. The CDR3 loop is CASSAGQASSYNEQFF. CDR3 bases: TGCGCCAGCAGCGCGGGACAGGCAAGCTCCTACAATGAGCAGTTCTTC.

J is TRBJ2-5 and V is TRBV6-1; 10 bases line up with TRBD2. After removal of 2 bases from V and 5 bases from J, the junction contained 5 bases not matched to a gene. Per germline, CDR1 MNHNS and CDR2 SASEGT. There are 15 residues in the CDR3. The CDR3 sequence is CASSEKSGGAETQYF. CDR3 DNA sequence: TGTGCCAGCAGTGAAAAAAGCGGGGGGGCTGAGACCCAGTACTTC.

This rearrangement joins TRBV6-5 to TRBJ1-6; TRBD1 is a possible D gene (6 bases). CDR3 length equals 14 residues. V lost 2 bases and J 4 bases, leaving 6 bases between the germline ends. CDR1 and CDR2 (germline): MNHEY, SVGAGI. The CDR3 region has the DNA TGTGCCAGCAGTTACAGGGGGTATAATTCACCCCTCCACTTT. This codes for CASSYRGYNSPLHF.

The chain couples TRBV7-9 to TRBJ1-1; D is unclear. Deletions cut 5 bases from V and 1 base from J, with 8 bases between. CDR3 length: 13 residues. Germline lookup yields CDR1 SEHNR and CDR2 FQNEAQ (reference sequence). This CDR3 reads CASSPGPNTEAFF. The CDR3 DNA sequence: TGTGCCAGCAGCCCTGGGCCGAACACTGAAGCTTTCTTT.